This is a list of T cell receptor beta chains from one sample in a study of siplizumab effects on memory and regulatory T cells. Sequencing used immunoSEQ multiplex PCR; TCRdb keeps in-frame clones, though not all of them. Among about 66,000 clones, around 96% were seen once, and the ten largest hold roughly 0.097%. The sequenced sample consisted of naive CD8+ T cells sorted from blood. These TCRs come from a human donor in good health. The CDR3 runs from the conserved cysteine through the conserved F or W. D genes are given only for firm matches. Expanded clones get a size class; other rows say once, few or many, or leave the size out.

clone_size	d_call	v_call	j_call	cdr3_nt	cdr3_aa
-	-	TRBV19	TRBJ2-5	TGTGCCAGTAGTATGATGGTACAAGAGACCCAGTACTTC	CASSMMVQETQYF
-	TRBD1	TRBV15	TRBJ2-7	TGTGCCACCAGCATGACAGGGCCCGAGCAGTACTTC	CATSMTGPEQYF
-	-	TRBV7-9	TRBJ2-7	TGTGCCAGCAGCCCCGTGGGGGATACCTACGAGCAGTACTTC	CASSPVGDTYEQYF
-	-	TRBV21-1	TRBJ1-2	TGTGCCAGCAGCAAATATGGGACAGGGGAGTGCGGCTACACCTTC	CASSKYGTGECGYTF
-	-	TRBV27	TRBJ1-1	TGTGCCAGCAGTCCCTATCAGGGATTTGAAGCTTTCTTT	CASSPYQGFEAFF
-	-	TRBV9	TRBJ1-1	TGTGCCAGCAGCGTAGCGGGCATTGTGAACACTGAAGCTTTCTTT	CASSVAGIVNTEAFF
-	TRBD2	TRBV9	TRBJ2-1	TGTGCCAGCAGCGTAGAGGTAGCGGGGGGGAATGATGAGCAGTTCTTC	CASSVEVAGGNDEQFF
few	-	TRBV7-9	TRBJ1-4	TGTGCCAGCAGCCCCCAGGGAGAAAAACTGTTTTTT	CASSPQGEKLFF
-	TRBD1	TRBV28	TRBJ1-4	TGTGCCAGCAGCGCGGGACAGGCGGATGAAAAACTGTTTTTT	CASSAGQADEKLFF
-	-	TRBV6-5	TRBJ2-7	TGTGCCAGCAGTTACGGACAGAGCTACGAGCAGTACTTC	CASSYGQSYEQYF
-	TRBD2	TRBV13	TRBJ2-3	TGTGCCAGCAGCCCCACTGAGCGGGGGGGCACAGATACGCAGTATTTT	CASSPTERGGTDTQYF
-	-	TRBV14	TRBJ1-1	TGTGCCAGCAGCCCATATAGGGTGCACACTGAAGCTTTCTTT	CASSPYRVHTEAFF
-	-	TRBV4-1	TRBJ1-4	TGCGCCAGCAGCCCCCCCGCGACTAATGAAAAACTGTTTTTT	CASSPPATNEKLFF
-	-	TRBV4-1	TRBJ1-1	TGCGCCAGCTCCCGGGGAAGGGGTGATGAAGCTTTCTTT	CASSRGRGDEAFF
-	-	TRBV28	TRBJ1-1	TGTGCCAGCAGTTTCGCACCAAGGGTCCAAGCTTTCTTT	CASSFAPRVQAFF
-	-	TRBV7-9	TRBJ2-7	TGTGCCAGCAGCTTAGCAGAATACGAGCAGTACTTC	CASSLAEYEQYF
-	-	TRBV27	TRBJ1-5	TGTGCCAGCAGGGGACACAATCAGCCCCAGCATTTT	CASRGHNQPQHF
-	-	TRBV6-5	TRBJ1-1	TGTGCCAGCAGTTACAGTGAGAACACTGAAGCTTTCTTT	CASSYSENTEAFF
-	TRBD1	TRBV15	TRBJ2-2	TGTGCCCTCGGGCGGACAGGGGTTGACGGGGAGCTGTTTTTT	CALGRTGVDGELFF
-	-	TRBV11-3	TRBJ2-2	TGTGCCAGCAGCCAGGGAGGGGGAACCGGGGAGCTGTTTTTT	CASSQGGGTGELFF
-	-	TRBV21-1	TRBJ2-1	TGTGCCAGCAGCAACCATGGTCAGGGAAGACGGAATGAGCAGTTCTTC	CASSNHGQGRRNEQFF
-	-	TRBV11-3	TRBJ2-1	TGTGCCAGCAGCCCGACCGTGGGAGTGCAGTTCTTC	CASSPTVGVQFF